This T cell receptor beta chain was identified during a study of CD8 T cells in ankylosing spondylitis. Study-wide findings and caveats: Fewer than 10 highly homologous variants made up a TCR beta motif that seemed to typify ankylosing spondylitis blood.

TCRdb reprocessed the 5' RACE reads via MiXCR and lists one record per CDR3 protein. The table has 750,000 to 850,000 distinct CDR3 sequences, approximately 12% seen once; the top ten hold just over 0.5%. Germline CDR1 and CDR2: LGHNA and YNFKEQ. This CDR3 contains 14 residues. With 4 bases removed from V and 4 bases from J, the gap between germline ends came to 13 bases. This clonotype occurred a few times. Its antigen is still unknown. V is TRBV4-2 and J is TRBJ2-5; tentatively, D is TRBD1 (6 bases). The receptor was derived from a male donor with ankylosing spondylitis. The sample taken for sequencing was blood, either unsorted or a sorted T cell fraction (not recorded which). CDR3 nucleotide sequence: TGTGCCAGCAGCCGTCTACAGGGTCCAGAGACCCAGTACTTC. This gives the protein CASSRLQGPETQYF.